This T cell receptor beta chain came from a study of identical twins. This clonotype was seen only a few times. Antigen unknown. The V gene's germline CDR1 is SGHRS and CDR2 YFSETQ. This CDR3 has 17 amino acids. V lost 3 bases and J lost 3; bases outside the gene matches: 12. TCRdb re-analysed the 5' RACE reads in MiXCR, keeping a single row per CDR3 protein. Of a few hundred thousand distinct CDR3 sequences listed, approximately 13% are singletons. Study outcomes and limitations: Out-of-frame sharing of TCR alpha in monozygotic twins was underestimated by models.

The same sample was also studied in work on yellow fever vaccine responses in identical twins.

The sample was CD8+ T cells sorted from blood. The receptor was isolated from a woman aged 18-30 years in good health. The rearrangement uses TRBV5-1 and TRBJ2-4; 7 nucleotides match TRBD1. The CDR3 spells CASSSHVQTGFKNIQYF. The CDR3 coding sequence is TGCGCCAGCAGCTCACACGTCCAGACAGGGTTCAAAAACATTCAGTACTTC.